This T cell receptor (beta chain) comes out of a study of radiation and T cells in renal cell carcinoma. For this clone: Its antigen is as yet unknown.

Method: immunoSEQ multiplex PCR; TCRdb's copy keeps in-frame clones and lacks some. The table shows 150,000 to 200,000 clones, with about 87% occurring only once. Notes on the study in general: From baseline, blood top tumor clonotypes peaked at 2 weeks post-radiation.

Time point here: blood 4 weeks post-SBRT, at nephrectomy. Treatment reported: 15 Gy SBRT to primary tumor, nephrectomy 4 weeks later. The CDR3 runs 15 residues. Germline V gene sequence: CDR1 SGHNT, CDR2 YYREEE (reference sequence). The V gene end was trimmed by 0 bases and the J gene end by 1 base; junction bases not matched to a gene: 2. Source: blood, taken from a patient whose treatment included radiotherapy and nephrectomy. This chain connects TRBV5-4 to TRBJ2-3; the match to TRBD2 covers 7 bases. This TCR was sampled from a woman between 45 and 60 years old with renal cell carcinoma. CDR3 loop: CASSLGGGGTDTQYF. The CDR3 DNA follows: TGTGCCAGCAGCTTGGGGGGGGGAGGCACAGATACGCAGTATTTT.